A single sample gave rise to the 23 T cell receptor beta chains below, sequenced in a study of blood T cells in healthy people across ages. A second about 6 to 12 cycle PCR used barcoded and J-beta primers. TCRdb re-called the 5' RACE reads through MiXCR, storing one row per CDR3 protein. The sample lists 600,000 to 900,000 distinct CDR3 sequences, about 26% occurring once. This sample was also put to use in a study of T cells of mothers and their children.

Material: blood. These receptors all come from a boy younger than 18 in good health.

The chain couples TRBV28 to TRBJ1-2; 7 nucleotides line up with TRBD1. In germline, CDR1 is MDHEN, CDR2 SYDVKM. CDR3 size: 13 residues. The junction had 5 bases not matched to a gene; V was cut back by 6 bases and J by 4 bases. CDR3 amino acids: CASRTGFAYGYTF. DNA for the CDR3: TGTGCCAGCAGGACAGGGTTCGCCTATGGCTACACCTTC.

This clonotype was seen only a few times. The junction departs from germline at one end; a sequencing error may be responsible. V usage is TRBV5-1 and J usage is TRBJ2-5; 8 bases agree with TRBD2. This CDR3 has 16 residues. CDR1 is SGHRS and CDR2 is YFSETQ in the germline V gene. CDR3 in amino acids: CASSLRRRGVEETQHF. The CDR3 bases are TGCGCCAGCAGCTTGCGGCGGCGGGGGGTCGAAGAGACCCAGCACTTC.

V gene TRBV4-1 combines with J gene TRBJ1-5; D ambiguous. The germline V gene has CDR1 MGHRA and CDR2 YSYEKL. Trimming took 3 bases from V and 0 from J, leaving 9 bases between them. The CDR3 extends over 15 amino acids. DNA of the CDR3: TGCGCCAGCAGCCAGGCCGCATATAGCAATCAGCCCCAGCATTTT. Translated, it gives CASSQAAYSNQPQHF.

This clonotype was seen more than once but under ten times. The rearrangement links TRBV5-1 to TRBJ2-5; D is unresolved. Trimming left V 0 bases short and J 5 bases short, with 14 bases between. Germline values: CDR1 SGHRS, CDR2 YFSETQ. The CDR3 sequence is 15 residues long. CDR3 sequence reads: CASSLEASRVETQYF. In nucleotides, the CDR3 is TGCGCCAGCAGCTTGGAGGCCAGCCGTGTGGAGACCCAGTACTTC.

The chain links TRBV4-1 to TRBJ2-6; D ambiguous. The germline V and J ends were trimmed by 5 bases and 0 bases, with 8 bases remaining between them. This CDR3 has 15 amino acids. Germline V lookup: CDR1 MGHRA, CDR2 YSYEKL. CDR3 loop: CASSSSSSGANVLTF. The CDR3 nucleotides are TGCGCCAGCAGCTCCAGCAGCTCTGGGGCCAACGTCCTGACTTTC.

The CDR3 here is CASGPAGPLNYGYTF. The CDR3, as DNA: TGCGCCAGCGGCCCCGCAGGACCTCTTAACTATGGCTACACCTTC. This chain connects TRBV10-2 to TRBJ1-2; D is undetermined. Germline V gives CDR1 WSHSY, CDR2 SAAADI. The CDR3 loop spans 15 amino acids. V was cut by 8 bases and J by 1 base, with 17 bases left in between.

This chain links TRBV3-1 with TRBJ2-3, with 12 bases matching TRBD2. CDR3 length equals 16 residues. In germline, CDR1 is LGHDT, CDR2 YNNKEL (reference sequence). V lost 2 bases, J lost 5 bases, and 5 bases stayed unmatched. CDR3 region: CASSQRLAGDGDTQYF. Here the CDR3 DNA reads TGTGCCAGCAGCCAACGACTAGCGGGGGATGGAGATACGCAGTATTTT.

This clonotype was seen more than once but under ten times. The chain joins TRBV12-3 or TRBV12-4 to TRBJ2-6; 10 nucleotides agree with TRBD1. J gave up 4 bases and V 0 bases, and 6 bases lay outside the gene matches. The CDR3 totals 18 residues. This CDR3 is CASSLAAGTGAGANVLTF. Written as DNA, the CDR3 is TGTGCCAGCAGTTTAGCTGCGGGGACAGGGGCCGGGGCCAACGTCCTGACTTTC.

This clonotype was observed a handful of times. Here the CDR3 DNA reads TGTGCCAGCAGCCAGGGACAGACTTATGGCTACACCTTC. This gives the protein CASSQGQTYGYTF. The chain has TRBV3-1 and TRBJ1-2, with TRBD1 identical over 7 bases. This CDR3 region has 13 residues. The V segment lost 3 bases and the J segment 5 bases; nucleotides outside the gene matches: 3. Per the germline V gene, CDR1 is LGHDT and CDR2 is YNNKEL (reference sequence). Full variable domain (outside the CDR3, taken from reference TRBV3-1 and TRBJ1-2): DTAVSQTPKYLVTQMGNDKSIKCEQNLGHDTMYWYKQDSKKFLKIMFSYNNKELIINETVPNRFSPKSPDKAHLNLHINSLELGDSAVYFCASSQGQTYGYTFGSGTRLTVV.

The genes are TRBV27 and TRBJ1-5; 10 nucleotides align to TRBD1. In germline, CDR1 is MNHEY, CDR2 SMNVEV (reference sequence). With 8 bases clipped from V and 4 bases from J, the junction kept 2 bases outside the gene matches. The length of the CDR3 is 13 residues. The CDR3 sequence is CASADRGNQPQHF. The CDR3 DNA is TGTGCCAGCGCGGACAGGGGGAATCAGCCCCAGCATTTT.

This clonotype was detected a few times. The gene calls are TRBV7-2 and TRBJ1-2; possibly TRBD1 for D (6 bases). The ends were cut back, 5 bases at V and 8 bases at J, with 21 bases in the middle. Germline lookup yields CDR1 SGHTA and CDR2 FQGNSA. The CDR3 covers 15 residues. In DNA, the CDR3 is TGTGCCAGCAGCCCTGACACAGGGTCCGGACGGGGCTACACCTTC. Amino acids: CASSPDTGSGRGYTF.

The V call is TRBV5-6, the J call TRBJ2-1, with D tentatively TRBD1 (7 bases). V was shortened by 3 bases and J by 1 base, with 17 bases between the two germline ends. The CDR3 runs 17 residues. The germline V gene has CDR1 SGHDT and CDR2 YYEEEE. CDR3 bases: TGTGCCAGCAGCTCGTACAGGGGAGGCCCTTCCTACAATGAGCAGTTCTTC. Protein: CASSSYRGGPSYNEQFF.

The gene calls are TRBV7-2 and TRBJ2-1, with 9 bases identical to TRBD1. CDR3 length: 16 amino acids. V gave up 4 bases and J gave up 12 bases; unmatched junction bases: 16. From germline, CDR1 is SGHTA and CDR2 FQGNSA. The CDR3 nucleotides are TGTGCCAGCAGCTCCTCGCCGGGACAGGGTACTACAGTGCAGTTCTTC. Amino acid sequence: CASSSSPGQGTTVQFF.

The rearrangement joins TRBV11-2 to TRBJ2-7; TRBD2 matches 9 bases. Trimming took 2 bases from V and 3 from J; bases not matched to a gene: 5. Germline V gene lookup returns CDR1 SGHAT and CDR2 FQNNGV. The CDR3 loop spans 15 amino acids. Here the CDR3 reads CASSLPSGGLYEQYF. The CDR3 DNA sequence: TGTGCCAGCAGCTTACCCAGCGGGGGGCTCTACGAGCAGTACTTC.

The V and J genes are TRBV29-1 and TRBJ2-5, with D unclear. Deletions cut 3 bases from V and 2 bases from J, with 10 bases between. The CDR3 runs 13 residues. CDR1 and CDR2 from the germline V gene are SQVTM and ANQGSEA. The CDR3 sequence: CSVEDAVQETQYF. The CDR3 nucleotides are TGCAGCGTTGAGGACGCCGTACAAGAGACCCAGTACTTC.

The V gene is TRBV5-1, the J gene TRBJ2-1, with 11 bases aligning to TRBD2. CDR3 length: 19 residues. Germline V gene data show CDR1 as SGHRS and CDR2 as YFSETQ. J gave up 4 bases and V 3 bases, and 15 bases lay outside the gene matches. In nucleotides, the CDR3 is TGCGCCAGCAGCTGGCGTCCCCTCGCGGCTAGCGGGGGGTACAATGAGCAGTTCTTC. It yields the protein CASSWRPLAASGGYNEQFF.

In this sample, this clonotype turned up a few times. The chain uses TRBV12-3 or TRBV12-4 and TRBJ2-6; maybe TRBD1 (5 bases). V was clipped by 2 bases and J by 3 bases, with 8 bases between them. The CDR3 spans 15 residues. CDR3 nucleotide sequence: TGTGCCAGCAGTTTACAGGGTGGTGGGGCCAACGTCCTGACTTTC. Protein: CASSLQGGGANVLTF.

In this sample, this clonotype turned up many times. The rearrangement links TRBV9 to TRBJ2-1; weak D call: TRBD2 (7 bases). Trimming removed 3 bases at V and 3 bases at J, with 13 bases between. This CDR3 is built from 15 residues. The germline V gene has CDR1 SGDLS and CDR2 YYNGEE. DNA for the CDR3: TGTGCCAGCAGCGCGGGGGAGGGGGGCTACAATGAGCAGTTCTTC. Protein product: CASSAGEGGYNEQFF.

This clonotype was detected only a few times. The chain couples TRBV11-2 to TRBJ1-1; D unresolved. The CDR3 totals 14 residues. Trimming stripped 4 bases from V and 1 base from J, with 10 bases between. CDR1 and CDR2 from the germline V gene are SGHAT and FQNNGV. CDR3 DNA: TGTGCCAGCAGCTCGAGGGTTGGGAACACTGAAGCTTTCTTT. This encodes CASSSRVGNTEAFF.

V gene TRBV5-1 combines with J gene TRBJ1-1; 7 bases fit TRBD1. The CDR3 spans 14 residues. The V segment lost 3 bases and the J segment 3 bases; nucleotides outside the gene matches: 5. Germline-derived CDR1 and CDR2 are SGHRS and YFSETQ. The CDR3 nucleotides read TGCGCCAGCAGCTCCCGAACAGGGGACACTGAAGCTTTCTTT. Amino acid sequence: CASSSRTGDTEAFF.

The chain couples TRBV3-1 to TRBJ2-1; 7 positions agree with TRBD1. CDR3 size: 15 residues. Germline trimming cut 3 bases from V and 0 bases from J; bases unmatched to any gene: 2. Germline V gives CDR1 LGHDT, CDR2 YNNKEL (reference sequence). CDR3 nucleotide sequence: TGTGCCAGCAGCCACCAGGGGGTCTCCTACAATGAGCAGTTCTTC. Translation gives CASSHQGVSYNEQFF.

This rearrangement joins TRBV20-1 to TRBJ2-7, with 7 bases fitting TRBD1. The CDR3 is made up of 13 amino acids. V lost 0 bases, J lost 5 bases, and 4 bases stayed unmatched. The germline V gene has CDR1 DFQATT and CDR2 SNEGSKA (reference sequence). CDR3 DNA sequence: TGCAGTGCTAGAGATCGAGGGGGCCACGAGCAGTACTTC. Translated, it gives CSARDRGGHEQYF.

This clonotype was observed a handful of times. The chain joins TRBV6-2 or TRBV6-3 to TRBJ2-5; tentative D call: TRBD1 (5 bases). Germline lookup yields CDR1 MNHEY and CDR2 SVGEGT. CDR3 size: 16 residues. Trimming shortened V by 1 base and J by 5 bases, and 17 bases separated the two germline ends. This CDR3 is CASSYLGRQGRETQYF. Here the CDR3 DNA reads TGTGCCAGCAGTTACTTGGGCCGCCAGGGTCGGGAGACCCAGTACTTC.